This T cell receptor (beta chain) was sequenced for a study of blood T cells in healthy people across ages. Findings of the study overall: Estimated diversity across one million T cells was deemed an underestimate.

Of note for this clonotype: Its antigen is not identified.

Together with a sample-barcoded 5' primer, a J-beta primer mix was included in a second PCR lasting roughly 7 to 11 cycles. A single record per CDR3 protein comes from TCRdb applying MiXCR to the 5' RACE reads. This table has approximately 730,000 distinct CDR3 sequences, approximately 55% appearing once. CDR1 and CDR2 (germline): MNHEY, SVGEGT. Trimming removed 6 bases at V and 4 bases at J, with 21 bases between. This CDR3 comprises 16 residues. Individuals who donated were healthy Caucasians from Russia aged roughly 6 to 90. The TCR originated in a man older than 75 in good health. Sequenced: blood. This chain joins TRBV6-2 or TRBV6-3 and TRBJ2-5, with D maybe TRBD1 (6 bases). As DNA, the CDR3 is TGTGCCAGCAGGTCTACAGGGCCCCCCTTGGCAGAGACCCAGTACTTC. Protein sequence: CASRSTGPPLAETQYF.